This T cell receptor beta chain was captured in a study of cytomegalovirus exposure and HLA in healthy donors. Whole-study context: Tens of millions of unique TCRs from HLA-typed donors made up an early data release.

Study results and limitations: Beyond CMV serostatus, there was no information to go on about immune exposure.

This clone was seen more than once but under ten times. What it binds is not known. PCR employed 60 Vbeta and 13 Jbeta primers. The repertoire was sequenced with immunoSEQ multiplex PCR; TCRdb's copy has only in-frame clones and lacks some. The sample carries 150,000 to 200,000 clones, around 76% recorded once. This clonotype was sampled from a female donor in good health and CMV-seronegative. Sequenced material: PBMCs.

The CDR3 coding sequence is TGTGCCAGCAGTTTAACGGGAGATAGCTATGGCTACACCTTC. Protein sequence: CASSLTGDSYGYTF. The chain is built from TRBV28 and TRBJ1-2, with D uncertain. CDR1 MDHEN and CDR2 SYDVKM come from the germline V gene. With 2 bases removed from V and 4 bases from J, the gap between germline ends came to 11 bases. The CDR3 is 14 amino acids.